This TCR beta chain comes out of a study of blood T cell repertoires in COVID-19. Study details: Samples taken during acute and convalescent COVID-19 were collected in the United States, Italy and Spain.

The trim removed 3 bases at V and 7 bases at J, leaving 4 bases unmatched. CDR1 is SGDLS and CDR2 is YYNGEE in the germline V gene. This CDR3 has 14 residues. Method: immunoSEQ multiplex PCR; TCRdb's copy keeps in-frame clones and lacks some. Here the sample spans roughly 63,000 clones, 74% being singletons. This receptor was identified in a woman over 75 with acute or convalescent COVID-19. The sample consisted of peripheral blood. The chain has TRBV9 and TRBJ2-4; 10 bases are a match to TRBD1. CDR3 amino acids: CASSAAGQGNIQYF. The DNA of the CDR3 is TGTGCCAGCAGCGCCGCGGGACAGGGGAACATTCAGTACTTC.